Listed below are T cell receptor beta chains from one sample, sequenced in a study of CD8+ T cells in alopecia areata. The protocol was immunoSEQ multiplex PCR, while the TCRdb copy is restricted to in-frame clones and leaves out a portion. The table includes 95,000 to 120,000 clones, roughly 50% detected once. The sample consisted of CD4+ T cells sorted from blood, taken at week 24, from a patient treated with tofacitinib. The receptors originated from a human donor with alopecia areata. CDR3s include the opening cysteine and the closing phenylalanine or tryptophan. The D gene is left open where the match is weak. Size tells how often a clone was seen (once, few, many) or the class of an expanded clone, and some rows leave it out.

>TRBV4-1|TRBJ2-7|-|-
TGCGCCAGCAGCCAAGCGGCAGGGTTAACTACCGAGCAGTACTTC
CASSQAAGLTTEQYF
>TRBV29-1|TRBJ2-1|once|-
TGCAGCCTAAGCGTGGGGGGAGTCAATGAGCAGTTCTTC
CSLSVGGVNEQFF
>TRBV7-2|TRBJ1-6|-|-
TGTGCCAGCAGCTTGGATTCACCCCTCCACTTT
CASSLDSPLHF
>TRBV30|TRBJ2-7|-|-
TGTGCCTGGAGTCCCAAAAGCCGGAGAGGCGAGCAGTACTTC
CAWSPKSRRGEQYF
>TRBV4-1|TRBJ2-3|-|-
TGCGCCAGCAGCCAAGACATTTTCTTCACAGATACGCAGTATTTT
CASSQDIFFTDTQYF
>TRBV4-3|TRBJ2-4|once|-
TGCGCCAGCAGCCAAGATCGTGGGGCAGCCAAAAACATTCAGTACTTC
CASSQDRGAAKNIQYF
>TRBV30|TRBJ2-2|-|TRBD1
TGTGCCTGGAGGCACAGGGGGCGGACCGGGGAGCTGTTTTTT
CAWRHRGRTGELFF
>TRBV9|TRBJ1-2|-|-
TGTGCCAGCAGCGCCGGACAGAGCTATGGCTACACCTTC
CASSAGQSYGYTF
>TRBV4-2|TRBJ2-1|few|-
TGTGCCAGCAGCCAAGCCCCCCCAGGAGGGGAGTTCTTC
CASSQAPPGGEFF
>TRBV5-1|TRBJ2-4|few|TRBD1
TGCGCCAGCAGCGTCTCAGGGGGTCAGGACATTCAGTACTTC
CASSVSGGQDIQYF
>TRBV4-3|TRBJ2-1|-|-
TGCGCCAGCAGCCAAGAACTCATAGCCAATGAGCAGTTCTTC
CASSQELIANEQFF
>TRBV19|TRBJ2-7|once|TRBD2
TGTGCCAGTAGCGATCCACGGGGGGGCCGGTACGAGCAGTACTTC
CASSDPRGGRYEQYF
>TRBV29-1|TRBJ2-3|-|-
TGCAGCGTTGAACGTCACGGGGTCTTCGGCACAGATACGCAGTATTTT
CSVERHGVFGTDTQYF
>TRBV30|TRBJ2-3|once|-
TGTGCCTGGAGTGTACAATGGAGGGATACGCAGTATTTT
CAWSVQWRDTQYF
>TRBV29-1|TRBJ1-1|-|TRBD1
TGCAGCGTTGAAGACCCCAGACAGGGTTGGACTGAAGCTTTCTTT
CSVEDPRQGWTEAFF
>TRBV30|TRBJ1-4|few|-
TGTGCCTGGAGTGTACTTGGGGGTGAAAAACTGTTTTTT
CAWSVLGGEKLFF
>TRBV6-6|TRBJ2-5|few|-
TGTGCCAGCAGTCCTTGGGACGGGACCCAGTACTTC
CASSPWDGTQYF
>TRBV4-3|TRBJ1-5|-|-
TGCGCCAGCAGCCAGTCTTATAGCAATCAGCCCCAGCATTTT
CASSQSYSNQPQHF